The 19 T cell receptor beta chains below were found in one sample sequenced in a study of blood T cell repertoires in COVID-19. TCRdb's copy holds only in-frame clones and misses some; the assay was immunoSEQ multiplex PCR. The data show roughly 150,000 clones, with 86% seen just once and about 4.4% held by the top ten. The source material was PBMCs or T cells enriched from blood (not recorded which). The source of these receptors is a man between 45 and 60 years old who had recovered from COVID-19.

This clone was seen a single time. The rearrangement joins TRBV28 to TRBJ1-2; D gene ambiguous. The CDR3 is 13 amino acids. The germline V gene has CDR1 MDHEN and CDR2 SYDVKM. Between the trimmed V and J ends, which lost 6 bases and 2 bases, there was a span of 10 bases. This CDR3 reads CASSEEVNYGYTF. The CDR3 DNA is TGTGCCAGCAGCGAGGAAGTGAACTATGGCTACACCTTC.

The sample holds a few counts of this clone. The genes are TRBV30 and TRBJ1-1; D unresolved. The germline V gene has CDR1 GTSNPN and CDR2 SVGIG (reference sequence). The V gene lost 0 bases and the J gene lost 2 bases, with 7 bases spanning the gap. The CDR3 is 13 residues long. The CDR3 is CAWSVGHNTEAFF. As DNA, the CDR3 is TGTGCCTGGAGTGTTGGGCATAACACTGAAGCTTTCTTT. Together with reference TRBV30 and TRBJ1-1, the CDR3 gives the full variable domain: SQTIHQWPATLVQPVGSPLSLECTVEGTSNPNLYWYRQAAGRGLQLLFYSVGIGQISSEVPQNLSASRPQDRQFILSSKKLLLSDSGFYLCAWSVGHNTEAFFGQGTRLTVV.

The V call is TRBV2, the J call TRBJ2-4; D unclear. Per germline, CDR1 SNHLY and CDR2 FYNNEI. CDR3 size: 12 residues. Trimming pared 8 bases from V and 0 bases from J, leaving 5 bases between. The CDR3 here is CASEIAKNIQYF. In DNA form, the CDR3 reads TGTGCCAGCGAGATAGCCAAAAACATTCAGTACTTC.

The chain combines TRBV25-1 with TRBJ2-2; 10 bases map to TRBD2. Germline loops: CDR1 MGHDK, CDR2 SYGVNS. V dropped 7 bases and J dropped 6; count of bases not matched to a gene: 14. This CDR3 is 17 amino acids long. The CDR3 nucleotides are TGTGCCAGCAACAGTGGCCAGGGACTAGCGAATGCCGGGGAGCTGTTTTTT. Encoded protein: CASNSGQGLANAGELFF.

V is TRBV3-1 (or the pseudogene TRBV3-2) and J is TRBJ2-1, with TRBD2 identical over 13 bases. The CDR3 loop spans 13 amino acids. The V segment lost 5 bases and the J segment 12 bases; nucleotides outside the gene matches: 4. Germline assignment: CDR1 LGHDT and CDR2 YNNKEL (reference sequence). CDR3 loop: CASSGTSGTGQFF. CDR3 nucleotides: TGTGCCAGCAGCGGGACTAGCGGGACCGGGCAGTTCTTC.

The chain is built from TRBV28 and TRBJ2-1, with TRBD2 identical over 9 bases. The CDR3 runs 14 residues. With V trimmed by 6 bases and J by 7 bases, 7 bases remained unmatched. Germline V gene sequence: CDR1 MDHEN, CDR2 SYDVKM. The CDR3 sequence is CASRVSGSRNEQFF. The CDR3 DNA reads TGTGCCAGCAGGGTTAGCGGGAGTCGGAATGAGCAGTTCTTC.

The chain uses TRBV7-9 and TRBJ1-2; D call uncertain. V was pared by 6 bases and J by 3 bases, with 11 bases between. The CDR3 length is 13 residues. CDR1 SEHNR and CDR2 FQNEAQ come from the germline V gene (reference sequence). The CDR3 loop reads CASSLRTDYGYTF. The CDR3 nucleotides are TGTGCCAGCAGTTTAAGAACGGACTATGGCTACACCTTC.

This sequence joins TRBV5-4 and TRBJ2-7; D gene uncertain. The germline V gene has CDR1 SGHNT and CDR2 YYREEE (reference sequence). CDR3 length equals 14 residues. Trimming stripped 3 bases from V and 3 bases from J, with 13 bases between. Written as DNA, the CDR3 is TGTGCCAGCAGCTCGAGACACACCAGCTACGAGCAGTACGTC. Its translation: CASSSRHTSYEQYV.

This chain joins TRBV6-6 and TRBJ2-3, with 7 bases lining up with TRBD2. Germline-derived CDR1 and CDR2 are MNHNY and SVGAGI (reference sequence). The CDR3 totals 14 residues. Losses at the gene ends were 4 bases for V and 6 bases for J; bases not matched to a gene: 7. CDR3 sequence: CASSSGGSLDTQYF. In DNA, the CDR3 is TGTGCCAGCAGTTCGGGCGGGAGTCTGGATACGCAGTATTTT.

This chain connects TRBV28 to TRBJ2-1; possible D gene TRBD1, 6 bases. CDR1 and CDR2 from the germline V gene are MDHEN and SYDVKM. This CDR3 has 14 amino acids. V lost 8 bases, J lost 4 bases, and 15 bases lay in between. In DNA, the CDR3 is TGTGCCAGCCGCCTGACAGGACCTTACAATGAGCAGTTCTTC. This codes for CASRLTGPYNEQFF.

The chain is built from TRBV5-1 and TRBJ2-1; TRBD2 agrees at 8 bases. V trimming: 4 bases; J trimming: 3 bases; junction bases outside the gene matches: 9. The length of the CDR3 is 16 residues. CDR1 SGHRS and CDR2 YFSETQ come from the germline V gene. CDR3 coding DNA: TGCGCCAGCAGCCGAGGGCTAGCGGGCCTCTACAATGAGCAGTTCTTC. Residues: CASSRGLAGLYNEQFF.

The chain uses TRBV9 and TRBJ1-3, with 9 nucleotides matching TRBD1. Per germline, CDR1 SGDLS and CDR2 YYNGEE. The length of the CDR3 is 15 residues. The V and J ends lost 6 bases and 4 bases, in that order; junction bases with no gene match: 8. The CDR3 loop is CASNRDRAAGNTIYF. CDR3 DNA sequence: TGTGCCAGCAACCGGGACAGGGCTGCAGGAAACACCATATATTTT.

The chain has TRBV6-5 and TRBJ2-7, with D perhaps matching TRBD1 (7 bases). The CDR3 has 14 residues. Per germline, CDR1 MNHEY and CDR2 SVGAGI. Trimming took off 5 bases at V and 2 bases at J, with 13 bases between the two ends. DNA of the CDR3: TGTGCCAGCAGTCCCGGGGGACAGCCCTACGAGCAGTACGTC. It translates to CASSPGGQPYEQYV.

The gene calls are TRBV20-1 and TRBJ1-1, with D unresolved. Trimming took off 3 bases at V and 2 bases at J, with 4 bases between the two ends. Germline V gene sequence: CDR1 DFQATT, CDR2 SNEGSKA (reference sequence). The CDR3 consists of 11 residues. CDR3 in amino acids: CSASPNTEAFF. Here the CDR3 DNA reads TGCAGTGCTAGCCCTAACACTGAAGCTTTCTTT.

The chain links TRBV28 to TRBJ1-5; weak D call: TRBD1 (6 bases). The V end lost 3 bases, the J end lost 5 bases, and 11 bases lay between the germline ends. The CDR3 spans 14 residues. From germline, CDR1 is MDHEN and CDR2 SYDVKM. CDR3 region: CASSFWGGHQPQHF. The DNA of the CDR3 is TGTGCCAGCAGTTTTTGGGGGGGCCATCAGCCCCAGCATTTT.

The CDR3 DNA reads TGTGCCAGCAGTTACTCGCGTCTGTTCTTCACCGGGGAGCTGTTTTTT. Protein: CASSYSRLFFTGELFF. The chain is built from TRBV6-2 or TRBV6-3 and TRBJ2-2; no definite D call. CDR3 size: 16 residues. The V gene lost 0 bases and the J gene lost 4 bases, with 12 bases spanning the gap. Germline CDR1 MNHEY, CDR2 SVGEGT.

This rearrangement joins TRBV10-1 to TRBJ1-5; 8 bases fit TRBD1. Germline lookup yields CDR1 WNHNN and CDR2 SYGVQD (reference sequence). The CDR3 totals 15 residues. The J segment lost 7 bases and the V segment lost 5 bases, leaving 10 bases of the junction unmatched. The CDR3 here is CASSLDRGGKQPQHF. The CDR3 region has the DNA TGCGCCAGCAGTCTCGACAGGGGAGGTAAGCAGCCCCAGCATTTT.

This chain joins TRBV29-1 and TRBJ1-1; tentatively, D is TRBD1 (6 bases). The CDR3 extends over 12 amino acids. In germline, CDR1 is SQVTM, CDR2 ANQGSEA. V lost 6 bases, J lost 5 bases, and 13 bases lay in between. The CDR3 DNA sequence: TGCAGCGTGTCTCAGGGGCAGACTGAAGCTTTCTTT. Translating it yields CSVSQGQTEAFF. The full variable domain, rest sourced from reference TRBV29-1 and TRBJ1-1, is SAVISQKPSRDICQRGTSLTIQCQVDSQVTMMFWYRQQPGQSLTLIATANQGSEATYESGFVIDKFPISRPNLTFSTLTVSNMSPEDSSIYLCSVSQGQTEAFFGQGTRLTVV.

The chain couples TRBV28 to TRBJ1-6, with a tentative D call TRBD1 (5 bases). The CDR3 runs 15 residues. V lost 7 bases, J lost 3 bases, and 13 bases lay in between. CDR1 and CDR2 from the germline V gene are MDHEN and SYDVKM. The DNA for the CDR3 is TGTGCCAGCACCGATCAGGGCATCTATAATTCACCCCTCCACTTT. It encodes CASTDQGIYNSPLHF.